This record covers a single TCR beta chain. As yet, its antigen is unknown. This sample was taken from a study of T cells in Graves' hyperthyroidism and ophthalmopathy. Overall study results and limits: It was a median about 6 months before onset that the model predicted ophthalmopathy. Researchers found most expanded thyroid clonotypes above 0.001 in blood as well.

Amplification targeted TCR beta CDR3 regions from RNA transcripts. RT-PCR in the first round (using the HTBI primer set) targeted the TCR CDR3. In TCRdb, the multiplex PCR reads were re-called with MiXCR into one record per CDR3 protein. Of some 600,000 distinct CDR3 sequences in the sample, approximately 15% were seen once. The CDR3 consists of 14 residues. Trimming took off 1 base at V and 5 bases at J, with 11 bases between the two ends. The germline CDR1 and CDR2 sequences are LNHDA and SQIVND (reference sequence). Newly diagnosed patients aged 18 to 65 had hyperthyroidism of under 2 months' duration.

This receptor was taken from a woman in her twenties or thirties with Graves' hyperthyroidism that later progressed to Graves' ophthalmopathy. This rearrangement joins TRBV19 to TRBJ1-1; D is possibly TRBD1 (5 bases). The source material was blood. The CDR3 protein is CASSIGGGWTEAFF. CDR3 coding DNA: TGTGCCAGTAGTATAGGCGGGGGGTGGACTGAAGCTTTCTTT.